What follows are 28 T cell receptor beta chains derived from one specimen sequenced in a study of a mutant IDH1 vaccine in newly diagnosed glioma. These receptors lack a known antigen. The assay was immunoSEQ multiplex PCR, and TCRdb's table has in-frame clones only and misses some. The table has about 40,000 clones, around four fifths seen once; the top ten hold 5% to 6.5%. Time point defined: week 23, last vaccination. Every vaccine dose comprised 300 ug of mutant IDH1 20-mer peptide plus topical imiquimod. The sequencing here drew on PBMCs, taken from a glioma patient whose treatment included an IDH1 peptide vaccine. The receptors were gathered from a man between 50 and 59 years old with glioma.

The chain employs TRBV7-6 and TRBJ1-5, with 7 bases matching TRBD1. The V and J ends lost 4 bases and 0 bases, in that order; junction bases with no gene match: 3. The CDR3 has 15 amino acids. The germline gives CDR1 SGHVS, CDR2 FNYEAQ. CDR3 protein: CASSYYRGSNQPQHF. The CDR3 DNA is TGTGCCAGCAGCTACTACAGGGGTAGCAATCAGCCCCAGCATTTT.

Turning to this clone: Since a much larger clone is just one base distant, this may be a read error. The rearrangement links TRBV30 to TRBJ1-6; D is unresolved. CDR1 and CDR2 from the germline V gene are GTSNPN and SVGIG (reference sequence). CDR3 size: 12 residues. This chain's CDR3 is CVCQRGNSPLHF. The CDR3 DNA sequence: TGTGTCTGTCAGAGAGGGAATTCACCCCTCCACTTT.

This rearrangement joins TRBV5-1 to TRBJ2-5; 9 bases are shared with TRBD2. Germline CDR1 reads SGHRS; CDR2 reads YFSETQ. The CDR3 loop spans 16 amino acids. V was clipped by 1 base and J by 5 bases; unmatched bases: 9. CDR3 sequence (DNA): TGCGCCAGCAGCTTGAGGGTAGCGGGGGACGTGGAGACCCAGTACTTC. Its protein is CASSLRVAGDVETQYF.

This clone has a handful of counts. The gene calls are TRBV4-2 and TRBJ1-1, with TRBD1 as a possible D gene (5 bases). CDR1 and CDR2 (germline): LGHNA, YNFKEQ. The CDR3 has 15 amino acids. Deletions cut 0 bases from V and 5 bases from J, with 13 bases between. CDR3 region: CASSQDPGMETEAFF. CDR3 DNA sequence: TGTGCCAGCAGCCAAGATCCAGGGATGGAAACTGAAGCTTTCTTT.

A remark on this clone: The junction departs from germline at one end; a sequencing error may be responsible. V usage is TRBV7-7 and J usage is TRBJ2-7; D tentatively fits TRBD1 or TRBD2 (5 bases each). The CDR3 has 15 residues. Germline lookup yields CDR1 SSHAT and CDR2 FNYEAQ (reference sequence). The CDR3 loop reads CASSLGAGNSYEQYF. The CDR3 DNA reads TGTGCTAGCAGTCTCGGGGCAGGGAACTCCTACGAGCAGTACTTC.

A word on this clone: One end of the junction is discordant with germline, which a read error may explain. The chain uses TRBV7-2 and TRBJ1-2, with D possibly matching TRBD1 (5 bases). The CDR3 is made up of 16 amino acids. Germline loops: CDR1 SGHTA, CDR2 FQGNSA. The CDR3 here is CASSLAGTATNYGYTF. The CDR3, as DNA: TGTGCCAGCAGCCTAGCCGGGACGGCAACTAACTATGGCTACACCTTC.

V usage is TRBV5-1 and J usage is TRBJ1-2, with a weak D call TRBD1 (6 bases). The germline V gene encodes CDR1 SGHRS and CDR2 YFSETQ. CDR3 length equals 15 residues. V lost 4 bases to trimming and J lost 0 bases, with 13 bases between them. The DNA of the CDR3 is TGCGCCAGCAGCGCCGGGGGCTTAGCTAACTATGGCTACACCTTC. Amino acids: CASSAGGLANYGYTF.

The J gene is TRBJ2-7, the V gene TRBV4-2; 8 bases fit TRBD2. CDR3 length: 14 amino acids. CDR1 and CDR2 from the germline V gene are LGHNA and YNFKEQ. With 3 bases clipped from V and 3 bases from J, the junction kept 4 bases outside the gene matches. The CDR3 is CASSQGGRFYEQYF. In DNA, the CDR3 is TGTGCCAGCAGCCAGGGCGGGAGGTTCTACGAGCAGTACTTC.

At least ten counts were recorded for this clone. The identical CDR3 is also encoded by other nucleotide sequences in the sample. The chain combines TRBV27 with TRBJ1-1; D remains unclear. From germline, CDR1 is MNHEY and CDR2 SMNVEV (reference sequence). The germline V and J ends were trimmed by 2 bases and 1 base, with 5 bases remaining between them. The CDR3 contains 13 residues. DNA of the CDR3: TGTGCCAGCAGTTTAGGGAGGAACACTGAAGCTTTCTTT. Its protein product is CASSLGRNTEAFF.

The genes are TRBV25-1 and TRBJ2-5; possibly TRBD1 or TRBD2 for D (7 bases each). Germline loops: CDR1 MGHDK, CDR2 SYGVNS. CDR3 length: 13 amino acids. V lost 6 bases to trimming and J lost 7 bases, with 15 bases between them. CDR3 protein: CASSSTGEGTQYF. The CDR3 DNA follows: TGTGCCAGCAGCTCAACAGGGGAGGGGACCCAGTACTTC.

The chain links TRBV15 to TRBJ1-1; D uncertain. CDR3 length: 14 residues. CDR1 LNHNV and CDR2 YYDKDF come from the germline V gene (reference sequence). Between the trimmed V and J ends, which lost 1 base and 4 bases, there was a span of 10 bases. The CDR3 DNA reads as TGTGCCACCAGCAGAGGTGGGGTGAGCACTGAAGCTTTCTTT. Protein product: CATSRGGVSTEAFF.

This clone was counted a few times. The chain employs TRBV4-1 and TRBJ1-5; D ambiguous. V dropped 0 bases and J dropped 3 bases, with 9 bases sitting between them. CDR1 and CDR2 (germline): MGHRA, YSYEKL. The CDR3 loop spans 15 amino acids. This chain's CDR3 is CASSQEGMANQPQHF. CDR3 bases: TGCGCCAGCAGCCAAGAGGGGATGGCCAATCAGCCCCAGCATTTT.

V is TRBV7-9 and J is TRBJ2-3; D remains ambiguous. Between the trimmed V and J ends, which lost 4 bases and 2 bases, there was a span of 10 bases. Per germline, CDR1 SEHNR and CDR2 FQNEAQ (reference sequence). The CDR3 is 14 amino acids. The chain's CDR3 is CASSSPPNTDTQYF. CDR3 nucleotides: TGTGCCAGCAGCTCCCCGCCTAACACAGATACGCAGTATTTT.

This clone was observed once. The chain is built from TRBV6-1 and TRBJ2-7; no firm D call. Germline V gene lookup returns CDR1 MNHNS and CDR2 SASEGT. CDR3 size: 12 residues. V lost 3 bases and J lost 3, with 6 bases in between. In nucleotides, the CDR3 is TGTGCCAGCAGTGACTTGGGCTACGAGCAGTACTTC. It specifies CASSDLGYEQYF.

A word on this clone: One junction end disagrees with the germline gene, perhaps due to a read error. The chain employs TRBV4-3 and TRBJ1-1; a possible D gene is TRBD1 (6 bases). Germline values: CDR1 LGHNA, CDR2 YSLEER. The CDR3 is made up of 15 amino acids. CDR3 residues: CASSQEQGLKTEAFF. The CDR3 DNA reads as TGCGCCAGCAGCCAAGAGCAGGGGCTGAAAACTGAAGCTTTCTTT.

The DNA for the CDR3 is TGTGCCAGCAGCTACAGAGCGGGGGGGCAAGATACGCAGTATTTT. Translation gives CASSYRAGGQDTQYF. The chain carries TRBV5-4 and TRBJ2-3, with 10 bases fitting TRBD2. The CDR3 has 15 residues. V trimming: 3 bases; J trimming: 5 bases; junction bases outside the gene matches: 6. Germline CDR1 and CDR2: SGHNT and YYREEE (reference sequence).

This chain uses TRBV19 with TRBJ1-1; 7 nucleotides match TRBD1. Germline lookup yields CDR1 LNHDA and CDR2 SQIVND (reference sequence). The CDR3 is 14 residues long. Germline trimming cut 3 bases from V and 10 bases from J; bases unmatched to any gene: 11. CDR3 residues: CASSIGGTAPRAFF. In nucleotides, the CDR3 is TGTGCCAGTAGTATCGGCGGGACAGCGCCACGAGCTTTCTTT.

This clone was seen more than once but under ten times. The gene calls are TRBV6-4 and TRBJ2-1; 8 nucleotides line up with TRBD1. With 3 bases clipped from V and 9 bases from J, the junction kept 4 bases outside the gene matches. CDR3 length: 13 residues. Germline V gene sequence: CDR1 MRHNA, CDR2 SNTAGT. CDR3 sequence: CASSENRGSEQFF. DNA of the CDR3: TGTGCCAGCAGTGAAAACAGGGGGAGTGAGCAGTTCTTC.

This sequence joins TRBV7-2 and TRBJ1-4, with D perhaps matching TRBD1 (5 bases). Per the germline V gene, CDR1 is SGHTA and CDR2 is FQGNSA. Trimming removed 4 bases at V and 4 bases at J, with 10 bases between. The CDR3 runs to 14 residues. DNA of the CDR3: TGTGCCAGCAGCTGGGGGGTCCATAATGAAAAACTGTTTTTT. Translating it yields CASSWGVHNEKLFF.

This clone has only one observation. The rearrangement uses TRBV29-1 and TRBJ2-3; 9 bases match TRBD2. J lost 7 bases, V lost 3 bases, and 5 bases had no gene match. This CDR3 is built from 13 residues. Germline CDR1 reads SQVTM; CDR2 reads ANQGSEA. DNA of the CDR3: TGCAGCGTTGATGGGACTAGCAGAAATACGCAGTATTTT. Amino acids: CSVDGTSRNTQYF.

The chain uses TRBV9 and TRBJ2-1, with D possibly being TRBD1 (5 bases). The CDR3 sequence is 13 residues long. From germline, CDR1 is SGDLS and CDR2 YYNGEE. The germline V and J ends were trimmed by 4 bases and 5 bases, with 10 bases remaining between them. CDR3 DNA sequence: TGTGCCAGCAGCCCCAGGGTAGACAATGAGCAGTTCTTC. Residues: CASSPRVDNEQFF.

The rearrangement links TRBV4-1 to TRBJ2-5, with 9 bases matching TRBD1. CDR3 length equals 19 residues. CDR1 and CDR2 (germline): MGHRA, YSYEKL. Germline trimming cut 3 bases from V and 4 bases from J; bases unmatched to any gene: 18. The CDR3 is CASSHRPRGVQGAGETQYF. The CDR3 coding sequence is TGCGCCAGCAGCCACAGACCAAGGGGTGTACAGGGGGCCGGAGAGACCCAGTACTTC.

V usage is TRBV27 and J usage is TRBJ1-5; D perhaps matches TRBD1 (5 bases). This CDR3 spans 14 amino acids. Per germline, CDR1 MNHEY and CDR2 SMNVEV (reference sequence). The ends were cut back, 8 bases at V and 7 bases at J, with 18 bases in the middle. CDR3 nucleotide sequence: TGTGCCAGCCGTATGGTTGGGGGAGGACAGCCCCAGCATTTT. This translates into CASRMVGGGQPQHF.

V usage is TRBV11-3 and J usage is TRBJ2-2; D uncertain. Trimming shortened V by 5 bases and J by 3 bases, and 16 bases separated the two germline ends. The CDR3 has 16 residues. Germline V gives CDR1 SGHNT, CDR2 YENEEA. CDR3 residues: CASSRGEKRYTGELFF. CDR3 nucleotides: TGTGCCAGCAGCCGCGGTGAGAAGAGATACACCGGGGAGCTGTTTTTT. Full variable domain (outside the CDR3, taken from reference TRBV11-3 and TRBJ2-2): EAGVVQSPRYKIIEKKQPVAFWCNPISGHNTLYWYLQNLGQGPELLIRYENEEAVDDSQLPKDRFSAERLKGVDSTLKIQPAELGDSAVYLCASSRGEKRYTGELFFGEGSRLTVL.

Written as DNA, the CDR3 is TGTGCCTGGGCTACCGGGACGCCCGTGGAGCAGTTCTTC. Protein sequence: CAWATGTPVEQFF. V and J are TRBV30 and TRBJ2-1, with D possibly being TRBD1 or TRBD2 (5 bases each). V was cut by 5 bases and J by 10 bases, with 18 bases left in between. The CDR3 is 13 residues long. CDR1 is GTSNPN and CDR2 is SVGIG in the germline V gene (reference sequence).

This chain uses TRBV6-5 with TRBJ1-6; tentative D call: TRBD1 (5 bases). Looked up from germline, CDR1 is MNHEY and CDR2 is SVGAGI. Trimming cost V 6 bases and J 10 bases, with 16 bases left between them. The CDR3 is 14 amino acids. CDR3 loop: CASRNGQGRSPLHF. For the CDR3, the DNA is TGTGCCAGCAGAAACGGGCAGGGTCGGTCACCCCTCCACTTT.

This rearrangement joins TRBV5-1 to TRBJ2-3; 9 positions match TRBD1. Unmatched junction bases numbered 9, after V lost 4 bases and J lost 0 bases. Per the germline V gene, CDR1 is SGHRS and CDR2 is YFSETQ. CDR3 length: 17 residues. CDR3 sequence: CASSRTTGGSSTDTQYF. The CDR3 DNA is TGCGCCAGCAGCCGAACAACAGGGGGCTCTAGCACAGATACGCAGTATTTT.

This chain connects TRBV5-1 to TRBJ1-1, with 9 bases matching TRBD1. With V trimmed by 4 bases and J by 0 bases, 4 bases remained unmatched. The germline V gene has CDR1 SGHRS and CDR2 YFSETQ. The CDR3 has 15 residues. Here the CDR3 reads CASSLRTGVNTEAFF. CDR3 bases: TGCGCCAGCAGCCTCCGGACAGGGGTGAACACTGAAGCTTTCTTT.